This T cell receptor beta chain came from a study of blood T cell repertoires in COVID-19. Study at large: Samples taken during acute and convalescent COVID-19 were collected in the United States, Italy and Spain. Sample material is recorded as cDNA or gDNA derived from T cells, B-cell-depleted T cells, or PBMCs.

Original data processing: Reference gene primer amplification gave estimated nucleated cell counts. Libraries were prepared by immunoSEQ multiplex PCR; TCRdb keeps only in-frame clonotypes and omits some of them. Clonal size and the V and J genes are those of that table, whereas D and trimming came from the DNA. The table includes about 200,000 clones, 70% to 90% detected once. V was pared by 6 bases and J by 5 bases, with 6 bases of the junction left unmatched. CDR1 is SQVTM, CDR2 ANQGSEA, per germline. The CDR3 covers 13 residues. This clone was picked up a small number of times. The sequence was obtained from a human donor with active or convalescent COVID-19. The donor label of this sample is uncertain. The chain combines TRBV29-1 with TRBJ1-2; 10 positions match TRBD1. Sequencing was carried out using peripheral blood. The CDR3 region has the DNA TGCAGCGTCCGGACAGGGGGGGTGTATGGCTACACCTTC. It encodes CSVRTGGVYGYTF.